This T cell receptor beta chain was sequenced for a study of blood T cell repertoires in COVID-19. Study information: The samples span acute and convalescent COVID-19 from the United States, Italy and Spain.

Unmatched junction bases numbered 5, after V lost 4 bases and J lost 1 base. Germline CDR1 and CDR2: SGHDN and FVKESK. CDR3 length equals 16 residues. Authors' methods: Amplification from reference gene primers served as the basis for estimated nucleated cell counts. Profiling relied on immunoSEQ multiplex PCR, and the TCRdb table lists in-frame clones only, not all of them. The D gene and trimming were derived from the DNA, and the V and J assignments and clone size from that table. The sample carries some 250,000 clones, approximately 84% recorded once. The sequenced sample was PBMCs or T cells enriched from blood (not recorded which). This TCR came from a man aged 40-50 years who had recovered from COVID-19. This sequence joins TRBV14 and TRBJ2-4, with 9 nucleotides matching TRBD1. The CDR3, as DNA: TGTGCCAGCAGCCCGGGACAGGGATGGGCCAAAAACATTCAGTACTTC. Amino acids: CASSPGQGWAKNIQYF.